The 32 T cell receptor beta chains below all came from one sample that was sequenced in a study of blood T cell repertoires in COVID-19. Using immunoSEQ multiplex PCR, the repertoire was profiled, and TCRdb retains in-frame clones only, with some absent. The sample yields about 280,000 clones, about four fifths seen once. Sequenced material: PBMCs or T cells enriched from blood (not recorded which). The receptors here all came from a middle-aged man who had been exposed to COVID-19.

In this sample, this clone turned up a few times. The V call is TRBV18, the J call TRBJ2-1; 9 bases are shared with TRBD2. Germline values: CDR1 KGHSH, CDR2 LQKENI. This CDR3 is built from 17 residues. The junction had 6 bases not matched to a gene; V was cut back by 0 bases and J by 3 bases. CDR3 bases: TGTGCCAGCTCACCACCGGGGTCTAGCGGGGACTACAATGAGCAGTTCTTC. This codes for CASSPPGSSGDYNEQFF.

This chain connects TRBV7-9 to TRBJ2-7; 11 bases map to TRBD2. The length of the CDR3 is 16 residues. The J segment lost 5 bases and the V segment lost 3 bases, leaving 9 bases of the junction unmatched. Germline assignment: CDR1 SEHNR and CDR2 FQNEAQ (reference sequence). In DNA form, the CDR3 reads TGTGCCAGCAGCTTGACTAGCGGGGCGAGCCCCCACGAGCAGTACTTC. Protein product: CASSLTSGASPHEQYF. Full variable domain (missing parts from reference TRBV7-9 and TRBJ2-7): DTGVSQNPRHKITKRGQNVTFRCDPISEHNRLYWYRQTLGQGPEFLTYFQNEAQLEKSRLLSDRFSAERPKGSFSTLEIQRTEQGDSAMYLCASSLTSGASPHEQYFGPGTRLTVT.

The chain couples TRBV21-1 to TRBJ1-1; the D call TRBD1 from the table was never checked on the DNA. TRBV21-1 is reported as a pseudogene. There are 16 residues in the CDR3. The DNA for the CDR3 is TGTGCCAGCAGCCCGGGCACAGGGGAGCGGAACACTGAAGCTTTCTTT. Translating it yields CASSPGTGERNTEAFF.

This chain links TRBV27 with TRBJ2-7; 9 bases are shared with TRBD2. The V gene end was trimmed by 3 bases and the J gene end by 2 bases; junction bases not matched to a gene: 5. CDR1 and CDR2 (germline): MNHEY, SMNVEV (reference sequence). CDR3 length: 15 amino acids. CDR3 amino acids: CASSLREGLAYEQYF. The CDR3 nucleotides read TGTGCCAGCAGTTTGCGGGAGGGCCTGGCCTACGAGCAGTACTTC.

The chain uses TRBV7-6 and TRBJ1-6, with D tentatively TRBD1 (6 bases). The CDR3 runs to 18 residues. V was shortened by 1 base and J by 7 bases, with 20 bases between the two germline ends. The germline V gene encodes CDR1 SGHVS and CDR2 FNYEAQ. CDR3 sequence: CASSLVELQGRLNSPLHF. The CDR3 DNA is TGTGCCAGCAGCTTAGTCGAATTACAGGGACGTTTGAATTCACCCCTCCACTTT.

The chain joins TRBV6-2 or TRBV6-3 to TRBJ2-7; no clear D. Germline V gene sequence: CDR1 MNHEY, CDR2 SVGEGT. The CDR3 runs 14 residues. With 5 bases removed from V and 2 bases from J, the gap between germline ends came to 13 bases. This CDR3 is CASSNSRHPYEQYF. The DNA for the CDR3 is TGTGCCAGCAGTAATTCCAGACACCCCTACGAGCAGTACTTC.

The rearrangement uses TRBV11-2 and TRBJ2-3; TRBD1 matches at 8 bases. J gave up 6 bases and V 3 bases, and 8 bases lay outside the gene matches. Germline CDR1 and CDR2: SGHAT and FQNNGV. The CDR3 contains 15 residues. The CDR3 is CASSFGQGGVDTQYF. The CDR3 DNA follows: TGTGCCAGCAGCTTTGGACAGGGTGGGGTGGATACGCAGTATTTT. The whole variable domain, filled in from reference TRBV11-2 and TRBJ2-3, reads EAGVAQSPRYKIIEKRQSVAFWCNPISGHATLYWYQQILGQGPKLLIQFQNNGVVDDSQLPKDRFSAERLKGVDSTLKIQPAKLEDSAVYLCASSFGQGGVDTQYFGPGTRLTVL.

V and J are TRBV10-1 and TRBJ2-2, with a tentative D call TRBD1 (6 bases). The CDR3 runs 14 residues. The V end lost 2 bases, the J end lost 3 bases, and 7 bases lay between the germline ends. Germline CDR1 WNHNN, CDR2 SYGVQD (reference sequence). CDR3 loop: CASSEPGDTGELFF. The CDR3 DNA reads TGCGCCAGCAGTGAGCCAGGGGACACCGGGGAGCTGTTTTTT.

The chain carries TRBV13 and TRBJ1-2; 7 bases line up with TRBD1. The CDR3 sequence is 14 residues long. V gave up 3 bases and J gave up 4 bases; unmatched junction bases: 5. Germline CDR1 PRHDT, CDR2 FYEKMQ (reference sequence). The CDR3 spells CASSLRTGVYGYTF. CDR3 coding DNA: TGTGCCAGCAGCTTGCGGACAGGAGTCTATGGCTACACCTTC.

The rearrangement uses TRBV30 and TRBJ1-1; tentatively, D is TRBD1 (5 bases). This CDR3 spans 11 amino acids. The germline V gene has CDR1 GTSNPN and CDR2 SVGIG (reference sequence). Trimming took 5 bases from V and 4 from J, leaving 8 bases between them. The CDR3 protein is CAWQGSTEAFF. In DNA, the CDR3 is TGTGCCTGGCAGGGTAGCACTGAAGCTTTCTTT. Using reference TRBV30 and TRBJ1-1 for the parts outside the CDR3, the full variable domain is SQTIHQWPATLVQPVGSPLSLECTVEGTSNPNLYWYRQAAGRGLQLLFYSVGIGQISSEVPQNLSASRPQDRQFILSSKKLLLSDSGFYLCAWQGSTEAFFGQGTRLTVV.

The chain is built from TRBV30 and TRBJ2-2, with 9 positions matching TRBD1. Germline V lookup: CDR1 GTSNPN, CDR2 SVGIG (reference sequence). With 6 bases clipped from V and 4 bases from J, the junction kept 3 bases outside the gene matches. The CDR3 is made up of 13 amino acids. The CDR3 nucleotides read TGTGCCTGCGGGACAGGGAGCACCGGGGAGCTGTTTTTT. It is translated as CACGTGSTGELFF.

The chain couples TRBV30 to TRBJ1-4; 8 positions match TRBD1. J was trimmed by 7 bases and V by 1 base; bases with no gene match: 5. Germline CDR1 reads GTSNPN; CDR2 reads SVGIG (reference sequence). The CDR3 length is 14 residues. This CDR3 is CAWSAYRGSEKLFF. CDR3 sequence (DNA): TGTGCCTGGAGTGCTTACAGGGGGAGTGAAAAACTGTTTTTT.

This sequence joins TRBV5-1 and TRBJ2-1, with D perhaps matching TRBD1 (5 bases). CDR1 and CDR2 (germline): SGHRS, YFSETQ. V was pared by 8 bases and J by 6 bases, with 18 bases between. The CDR3 is 14 residues long. The CDR3 loop is CASSTVLGLNEQFF. The DNA of the CDR3 is TGCGCCAGTAGCACTGTCCTGGGGCTCAATGAGCAGTTCTTC.

J is TRBJ2-7 and V is TRBV25-1; 8 bases agree with TRBD1. CDR3 length: 15 amino acids. Trimming took 3 bases from V and 3 from J; bases not matched to a gene: 7. Looked up from germline, CDR1 is MGHDK and CDR2 is SYGVNS. CDR3: CASSDRGTGHYEQYF. CDR3 coding DNA: TGTGCCAGCAGTGATCGGGGGACAGGCCACTACGAGCAGTACTTC.

DNA of the CDR3: TGTGCCATAATGAGCGGGGGCAATGAGCAGTTCTTC. Amino acid sequence: CAIMSGGNEQFF. The chain carries TRBV10-3 and TRBJ2-1; 8 nucleotides match TRBD2. This CDR3 is built from 12 residues. V dropped 9 bases and J dropped 6; count of bases not matched to a gene: 4. Germline loops: CDR1 ENHRY, CDR2 SYGVKD.

The chain couples TRBV19 to TRBJ1-2, with 11 bases fitting TRBD1. The J segment lost 7 bases and the V segment lost 9 bases, leaving 16 bases of the junction unmatched. This CDR3 is 16 amino acids long. CDR1 is LNHDA, CDR2 SQIVND, per germline (reference sequence). The CDR3 nucleotides read TGTGCCAGCCGTTTTCGAGGACAGGGGGCTTTATTTGGCTACACCTTC. Residues: CASRFRGQGALFGYTF.

V is TRBV5-6 and J is TRBJ1-3, with D unclear. The length of the CDR3 is 15 residues. The V gene lost 2 bases and the J gene lost 2 bases, with 11 bases spanning the gap. CDR1 SGHDT and CDR2 YYEEEE come from the germline V gene. Here the CDR3 reads CASSFLDRTGNTIYF. The CDR3 nucleotides read TGTGCCAGCAGCTTTCTAGACCGGACTGGAAACACCATATATTTT.

V and J are TRBV7-9 and TRBJ1-2; 7 positions match TRBD1. The length of the CDR3 is 14 residues. V lost 4 bases and J lost 6; bases outside the gene matches: 8. Germline V gene data show CDR1 as SEHNR and CDR2 as FQNEAQ (reference sequence). The CDR3 protein is CASSSGQKWDGYTF. The CDR3 DNA follows: TGTGCCAGCAGCTCGGGACAGAAATGGGATGGCTACACCTTC. Full variable domain (rest looked up from reference TRBV7-9 and TRBJ1-2): DTGVSQNPRHKITKRGQNVTFRCDPISEHNRLYWYRQTLGQGPEFLTYFQNEAQLEKSRLLSDRFSAERPKGSFSTLEIQRTEQGDSAMYLCASSSGQKWDGYTFGSGTRLTVV.

With respect to this clone: The same CDR3 can be traced to other DNA sequences in this sample. The chain carries TRBV11-2 and TRBJ1-3; D is unclear. V lost 1 base and J 0 bases, leaving 4 bases between the germline ends. The CDR3 is made up of 14 amino acids. Germline CDR1 is SGHAT and CDR2 is FQNNGV. The CDR3 DNA is TGTGCCAGCAGCTTAGGAGCCTCTGGAAACACCATATATTTT. This encodes CASSLGASGNTIYF.

V is TRBV18 and J is TRBJ1-4, with 7 bases aligning to TRBD1. J was trimmed by 5 bases and V by 3 bases; bases with no gene match: 6. The CDR3 sequence is 15 residues long. Germline-derived CDR1 and CDR2 are KGHSH and LQKENI. The CDR3 DNA sequence: TGTGCCAGCTCACCGTGGGGACAGACGAATGAAAAACTGTTTTTT. It is translated as CASSPWGQTNEKLFF.

CDR3 nucleotide sequence: TGTGCCAGCAGCTTAGGTCAGTTCTCCTACGAGCAGTACTTC. Its protein is CASSLGQFSYEQYF. The V gene is TRBV11-3, the J gene TRBJ2-7, with D unresolved. The V end was cut by 1 base, the J end by 0 bases, with 7 bases between. The CDR3 is 14 amino acids. Germline lookup yields CDR1 SGHNT and CDR2 YENEEA. Based on the CDR3 plus reference TRBV11-3 and TRBJ2-7, the full variable domain is EAGVVQSPRYKIIEKKQPVAFWCNPISGHNTLYWYLQNLGQGPELLIRYENEEAVDDSQLPKDRFSAERLKGVDSTLKIQPAELGDSAVYLCASSLGQFSYEQYFGPGTRLTVT.

This clone was picked up one time. J is TRBJ2-1 and V is TRBV3-1 (or the pseudogene TRBV3-2), with 12 bases matching TRBD2. The CDR3 loop spans 17 amino acids. Germline CDR1 and CDR2: LGHDT and YNNKEL (reference sequence). V lost 1 base, J lost 5 bases, and 6 bases stayed unmatched. The chain's CDR3 is CASSQGRRLAGDNEQFF. In DNA form, the CDR3 reads TGTGCCAGCAGCCAAGGCCGACGACTAGCGGGAGACAATGAGCAGTTCTTC.

V usage is TRBV28 and J usage is TRBJ1-2; D is perhaps TRBD1 (5 bases). This CDR3 is 13 amino acids long. Trimming shortened V by 6 bases and J by 5 bases, and 13 bases separated the two germline ends. In germline, CDR1 is MDHEN, CDR2 SYDVKM. The CDR3 DNA follows: TGTGCCAGCAGAAAGCCGGGGGAGTATGGCTACACCTTC. This encodes CASRKPGEYGYTF.

In its sample, this clone was seen once. The CDR3 DNA reads TGCGCCAGCAGCTCCGGGGTGGGAACAGATACGCAGTATTTT. It codes for CASSSGVGTDTQYF. The J gene is TRBJ2-3, the V gene TRBV5-1, with a possible D match to TRBD2 (5 bases). V was shortened by 3 bases and J by 3 bases, with 11 bases between the two germline ends. This CDR3 is 14 amino acids long. Germline V gives CDR1 SGHRS, CDR2 YFSETQ.

This sequence joins TRBV28 and TRBJ2-3, with 7 bases fitting TRBD2. V trimming: 3 bases; J trimming: 2 bases; junction bases outside the gene matches: 2. CDR1 and CDR2 (germline): MDHEN, SYDVKM. CDR3 size: 14 residues. The DNA for the CDR3 is TGTGCCAGCAGTTTGGGGGGGGACACAGATACGCAGTATTTT. Its protein product is CASSLGGDTDTQYF.

This chain uses TRBV19 with TRBJ1-3; D perhaps matches TRBD1 (5 bases). The CDR3 spans 16 residues. Trimming left V 5 bases short and J 3 bases short, with 17 bases between. Germline V lookup: CDR1 LNHDA, CDR2 SQIVND (reference sequence). The CDR3 DNA reads TGTGCCAGTAGTCAACCCAGCCCAGGGAATGGAAACACCATATATTTT. Protein: CASSQPSPGNGNTIYF.

The chain couples TRBV5-6 to TRBJ1-6; weak D call: TRBD1 (5 bases). V gave up 0 bases and J gave up 2 bases, with 12 bases separating them. The germline V gene has CDR1 SGHDT and CDR2 YYEEEE. The length of the CDR3 is 17 residues. The DNA of the CDR3 is TGTGCCAGCAGCTTGGGGAAAAGGGGCCCCTATAATTCACCCCTCCACTTT. Its protein is CASSLGKRGPYNSPLHF.

The chain has TRBV5-4 and TRBJ1-2, with D perhaps TRBD1 (5 bases). Trimming pared 0 bases from V and 8 bases from J, leaving 14 bases between. The CDR3 sequence is 14 residues long. The V gene's germline CDR1 is SGHNT and CDR2 YYREEE (reference sequence). The CDR3 region is CASSLERGKLGYTF. In nucleotides, the CDR3 is TGTGCCAGCAGCTTGGAGCGGGGGAAACTGGGCTACACCTTC.

The gene calls are TRBV30 and TRBJ2-1, with 7 bases lining up with TRBD2. The length of the CDR3 is 13 residues. Germline V gene data show CDR1 as GTSNPN and CDR2 as SVGIG (reference sequence). The V and J ends lost 7 bases and 3 bases, in that order; junction bases with no gene match: 6. The CDR3 is CASRRGSYNEQFF. The CDR3 DNA sequence: TGTGCCTCCAGACGCGGGAGCTACAATGAGCAGTTCTTC.

The rearrangement joins TRBV5-4 to TRBJ2-7; 10 bases fit TRBD2. Germline V CDR1 and CDR2: SGHNT, YYREEE (reference sequence). The CDR3 sequence is 17 residues long. V trimming: 4 bases; J trimming: 3 bases; junction bases outside the gene matches: 13. The CDR3 region has the DNA TGTGCCAGCAGCCGAGTAGCGGGAGGACGCAATTACTACGAGCAGTACTTC. Protein: CASSRVAGGRNYYEQYF.

CDR3 protein: CASRRGGSTGELFF. CDR3 bases: TGTGCCAGCAGAAGGGGGGGCTCGACCGGGGAGCTGTTTTTT. V and J are TRBV2 and TRBJ2-2; perhaps TRBD2 as D (7 bases). CDR1 and CDR2 from the germline V gene are SNHLY and FYNNEI. V shed 6 bases and J shed 5 bases, with 13 bases lying between them. This CDR3 is 14 amino acids long.

The chain uses TRBV10-2 and TRBJ2-1; 7 bases are shared with TRBD2. Germline-derived CDR1 and CDR2 are WSHSY and SAAADI. The CDR3 contains 14 residues. J gave up 7 bases and V 8 bases, and 11 bases lay outside the gene matches. The CDR3 is CASGAVAGLNEQFF. The CDR3 DNA follows: TGCGCCAGCGGGGCTGTGGCGGGACTAAATGAGCAGTTCTTC.